This T cell receptor (beta chain) was sequenced during a study of cytomegalovirus exposure and HLA in healthy donors. Study-wide points: Further analysis was carried out later, and it showed several of the most significant clusters appearing linked to common viral pathogens. The authors enumerated some 170 TCR beta chains as linked to cytomegalovirus. An analysis done earlier found most TCR beta V segments productive about 90% or about 30% of the time. Rare TCR sequences dominated, though some public TCRs recurred in many donors.

PCR primers comprised 60 Vbeta and 13 Jbeta primers. The data were produced by immunoSEQ multiplex PCR, yet TCRdb's version contains in-frame clones alone and is incomplete. The sample contains around 150,000 clones, about 82% of which appear only once. This clone was seen a handful of times. Its antigen is still unknown. Sample: PBMCs. The source of this sequence is a man under 40 in good health.

CDR3 in DNA: TGTGCCAGCAGCCAAGGTGGGGGAGGTAACGAGCAGTACTTC. Protein product: CASSQGGGGNEQYF. The genes are TRBV4-2 and TRBJ2-7; perhaps TRBD2 as D (6 bases). With 1 base removed from V and 5 bases from J, the gap between germline ends came to 12 bases. This CDR3 comprises 14 residues. CDR1 is LGHNA, CDR2 YNFKEQ, per germline.